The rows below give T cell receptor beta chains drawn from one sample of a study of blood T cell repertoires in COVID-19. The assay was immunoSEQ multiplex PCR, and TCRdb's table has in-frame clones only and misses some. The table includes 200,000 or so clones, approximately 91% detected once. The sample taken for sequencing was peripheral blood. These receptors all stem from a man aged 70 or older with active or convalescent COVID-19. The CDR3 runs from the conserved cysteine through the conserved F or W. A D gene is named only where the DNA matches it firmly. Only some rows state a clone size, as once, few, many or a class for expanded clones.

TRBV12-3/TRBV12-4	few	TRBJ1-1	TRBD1	CASKGTAYTEAFF	TGTGCCAGCAAAGGGACAGCCTACACTGAAGCTTTCTTT
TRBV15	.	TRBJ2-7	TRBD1	CATSNSPGTEIYEQYF	TGTGCCACCAGCAACTCTCCCGGGACAGAGATTTACGAGCAGTACTTC
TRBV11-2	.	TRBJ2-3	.	CASSLVGGAGADTQYF	TGTGCCAGCAGCTTAGTTGGGGGGGCCGGGGCAGATACGCAGTATTTT
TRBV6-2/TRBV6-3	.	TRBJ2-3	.	CASSYSRWMADTQYF	TGTGCCAGCAGTTACTCGCGGTGGATGGCGGATACGCAGTATTTT
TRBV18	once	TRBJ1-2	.	CASLGGQTYGYTF	TGTGCCAGCTTAGGCGGACAGACTTATGGCTACACCTTC
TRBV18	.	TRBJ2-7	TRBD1	CASSQTGETYEQYF	TGTGCCAGCTCACAGACAGGGGAGACCTACGAGCAGTACTTC
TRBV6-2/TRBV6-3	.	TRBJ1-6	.	CASSYLASSYNSPLHF	TGTGCCAGCAGTTACCTGGCAAGCTCCTATAATTCACCCCTCCACTTT
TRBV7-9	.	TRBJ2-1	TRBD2	CASSLVAGVVGQFF	TGTGCCAGCAGCTTAGTAGCGGGAGTGGTTGGTCAGTTCTTC
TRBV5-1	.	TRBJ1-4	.	CASSLDLGQGEKLFF	TGCGCCAGCAGCTTGGATTTGGGGCAGGGGGAAAAACTGTTTTTT
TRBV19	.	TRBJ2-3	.	CASSMSGSDTQYF	TGTGCCAGTAGTATGTCCGGGTCAGATACGCAGTATTTT
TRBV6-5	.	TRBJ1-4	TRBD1	CASRSDREPNEKLFF	TGTGCCAGCAGATCTGACAGGGAACCTAATGAAAAACTGTTTTTT
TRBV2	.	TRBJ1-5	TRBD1	CASSGDRANQPQHF	TGTGCCAGCAGTGGAGACAGGGCGAATCAGCCCCAGCATTTT
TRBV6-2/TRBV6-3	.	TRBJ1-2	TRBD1	CASSYTDRYPHNYGYTF	TGTGCCAGCAGTTATACGGACAGGTATCCCCACAACTATGGCTACACCTTC
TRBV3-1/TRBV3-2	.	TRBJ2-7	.	CASSQPGAGDYEQYF	TGTGCCAGCAGCCAACCAGGGGCAGGAGACTACGAGCAGTACTTC
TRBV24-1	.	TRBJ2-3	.	CATSDLSAADTQYF	TGTGCCACCAGTGATTTATCCGCAGCAGATACGCAGTATTTT
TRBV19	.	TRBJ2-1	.	CASAGTPDYNEQFF	TGTGCCAGTGCTGGGACTCCGGACTACAATGAGCAGTTCTTC
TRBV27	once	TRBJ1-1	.	CASSLRVGGNTEAFF	TGTGCCAGCAGTTTACGGGTAGGGGGAAACACTGAAGCTTTCTTT
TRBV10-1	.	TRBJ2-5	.	CASVGRDEETQYF	TGCGCCAGCGTGGGGCGGGATGAGGAGACCCAGTACTTC
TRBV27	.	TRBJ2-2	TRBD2	CASSELAPNTGELFF	TGTGCCAGCAGTGAACTAGCGCCCAACACCGGGGAGCTGTTTTTT
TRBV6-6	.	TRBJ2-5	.	CASSYPISRETQYF	TGTGCCAGCAGTTACCCGATAAGCCGGGAGACCCAGTACTTC
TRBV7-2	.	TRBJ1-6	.	CASKRNPVYNSPLHF	TGTGCCAGCAAGAGGAATCCCGTTTATAATTCACCCCTCCACTTT
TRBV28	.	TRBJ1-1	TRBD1	CASSSTTGLNTEAFF	TGTGCCAGCAGTTCCACGACAGGGTTAAACACTGAAGCTTTCTTT
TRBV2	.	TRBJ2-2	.	CASKYRSDGPTGELFF	TGTGCCAGCAAGTATAGGAGTGATGGTCCTACCGGGGAGCTGTTTTTT
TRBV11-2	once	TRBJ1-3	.	CASSLLVTVPGNTIYF	TGTGCCAGCAGCCTCTTGGTTACGGTGCCTGGAAACACCATATATTTT
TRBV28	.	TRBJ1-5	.	CASSSYRNSNQPQHF	TGTGCCAGCAGTTCGTACAGGAATAGCAATCAGCCCCAGCATTTT
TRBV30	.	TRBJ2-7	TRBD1	CAWSQDRLSYEQYF	TGTGCCTGGAGTCAGGACAGGCTCTCCTACGAGCAGTACTTC
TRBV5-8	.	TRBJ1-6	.	CASRQLSPLHF	TGTGCCAGCCGACAACTCTCACCCCTCCACTTT
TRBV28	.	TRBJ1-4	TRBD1	CASSRGQPNEKLFF	TGTGCCAGCAGCCGGGGACAGCCGAATGAAAAACTGTTTTTT
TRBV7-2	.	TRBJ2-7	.	CASSQFYEQYF	TGTGCCAGCAGTCAATTTTACGAGCAGTACTTC
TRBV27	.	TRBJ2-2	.	CASSSRTLTGELFF	TGTGCCAGCAGTTCCAGGACACTGACCGGGGAGCTGTTTTTT
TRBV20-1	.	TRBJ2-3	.	CSASPGLRGDTQYF	TGCAGTGCTAGTCCGGGACTCCGGGGAGATACGCAGTATTTT
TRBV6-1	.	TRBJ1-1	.	CASSEFQGIGMNTEAFF	TGTGCCAGCAGTGAATTTCAGGGGATAGGGATGAACACTGAAGCTTTCTTT
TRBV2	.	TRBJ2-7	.	CASSAAGPAYEQYF	TGTGCCAGCAGTGCGGCGGGACCAGCCTACGAGCAGTACTTC
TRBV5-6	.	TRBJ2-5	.	CASSSRDTQETQYF	TGTGCCAGCAGCTCCCGGGACACCCAAGAGACCCAGTACTTC
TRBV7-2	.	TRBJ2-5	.	CASSLGGYRETQYF	TGTGCCAGCAGCTTAGGGGGCTATCGAGAGACCCAGTACTTC
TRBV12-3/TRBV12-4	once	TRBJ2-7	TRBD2	CASRLAGGARQYF	TGTGCCAGCAGATTAGCGGGAGGGGCGAGGCAGTACTTC
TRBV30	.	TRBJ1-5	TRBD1	CAWSPPPGQGNQPQHF	TGTGCCTGGAGCCCTCCCCCGGGACAGGGCAATCAGCCCCAGCATTTT
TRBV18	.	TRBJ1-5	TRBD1	CASSPGQGLEPQHF	TGTGCCAGCTCGCCGGGACAGGGCCTCGAGCCCCAGCATTTT
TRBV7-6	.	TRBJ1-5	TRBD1	CASSPGTGDSNQPQHF	TGTGCCAGCAGCCCCGGGACAGGGGATAGCAATCAGCCCCAGCATTTT
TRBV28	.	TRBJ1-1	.	CASSRSLGGGGSLNTEAFF	TGTGCCAGCAGCCGGTCCTTAGGGGGGGGCGGGAGCTTGAACACTGAAGCTTTCTTT
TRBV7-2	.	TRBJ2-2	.	CASSPPPLATGELFF	TGTGCCAGCAGCCCGCCCCCCCTAGCGACCGGGGAGCTGTTTTTT
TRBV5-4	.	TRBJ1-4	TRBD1	CASSPGDRGGGEKLFF	TGTGCCAGCAGTCCGGGAGACAGGGGAGGAGGTGAAAAACTGTTTTTT
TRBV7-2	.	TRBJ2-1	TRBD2	CASSLVAGGLNEQFF	TGTGCCAGCAGCTTAGTAGCGGGAGGGCTCAATGAGCAGTTCTTC
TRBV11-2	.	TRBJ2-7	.	CASSHNEQYF	TGTGCCAGCAGCCACAACGAGCAGTACTTC
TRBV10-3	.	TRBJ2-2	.	CAISELDTGELFF	TGTGCCATCAGCGAACTAGACACCGGGGAGCTGTTTTTT
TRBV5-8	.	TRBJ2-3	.	CASSARGTGTDTQYF	TGTGCCAGCAGCGCCCGGGGGACAGGCACAGATACGCAGTATTTT
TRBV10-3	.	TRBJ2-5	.	CATLGGPETQYF	TGTGCCACCCTCGGGGGGCCAGAGACCCAGTACTTC